This T cell receptor (beta chain) was observed in a study of control samples from healthy donors and cancer patients. Per the germline V gene, CDR1 is MGHRA and CDR2 is YSYEKL. This CDR3 region has 17 residues. V lost 0 bases, J lost 8 bases, and 10 bases stayed unmatched. The method was immunoSEQ multiplex PCR; TCRdb's version includes in-frame clones alone and lacks a portion of them. The table has 130,000 to 150,000 clones, roughly 94% seen once. The V call is TRBV4-1, the J call TRBJ2-1, with TRBD1 identical over 10 bases. The specimen sequenced was PBMCs. This sequence originates from a man in his 60s with colorectal cancer. The CDR3 nucleotides are TGCGCCAGCAGCCAAGATCTTTGGGACAGGGGCCCCCATGAGCAGTTCTTC. Protein product: CASSQDLWDRGPHEQFF.